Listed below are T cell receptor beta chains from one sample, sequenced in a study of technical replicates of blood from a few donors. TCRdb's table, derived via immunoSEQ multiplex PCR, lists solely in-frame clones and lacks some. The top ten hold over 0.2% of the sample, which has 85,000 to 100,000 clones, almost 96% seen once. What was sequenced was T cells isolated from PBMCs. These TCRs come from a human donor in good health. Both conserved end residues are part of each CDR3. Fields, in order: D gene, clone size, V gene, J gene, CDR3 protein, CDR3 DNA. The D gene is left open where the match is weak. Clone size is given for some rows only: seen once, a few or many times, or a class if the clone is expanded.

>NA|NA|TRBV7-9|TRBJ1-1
CASLRGGNTEAFF
TGTGCCAGTTTACGGGGAGGGAACACTGAAGCTTTCTTT
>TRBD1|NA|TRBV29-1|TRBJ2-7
CSVFGGGTGSYEQYF
TGCAGCGTTTTTGGGGGTGGGACAGGATCCTACGAGCAGTACTTC
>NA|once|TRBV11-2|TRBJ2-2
CASSLVGMNTGELFF
TGTGCCAGCAGCTTAGTGGGCATGAACACCGGGGAGCTGTTTTTT
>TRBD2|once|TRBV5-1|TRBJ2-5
CASSGGTSGEETQYF
TGCGCCAGCAGCGGGGGGACTAGCGGCGAAGAGACCCAGTACTTC
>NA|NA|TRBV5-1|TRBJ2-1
CASSLVPGNEQFF
TGCGCCAGCAGCTTGGTACCGGGGAATGAGCAGTTCTTC
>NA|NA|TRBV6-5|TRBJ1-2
CASRPQGKLNGYTF
TGTGCCAGCAGACCGCAGGGGAAACTAAATGGCTACACCTTC
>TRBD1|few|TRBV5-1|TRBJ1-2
CASSPGTGAYGYTF
TGCGCCAGCAGCCCAGGGACAGGGGCCTATGGCTACACCTTC
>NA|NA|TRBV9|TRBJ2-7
CASSVGLAPSYEQYF
TGTGCCAGCAGCGTAGGGTTAGCGCCCTCCTACGAGCAGTACTTC
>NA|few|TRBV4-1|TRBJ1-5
CASSLSLDQPQHF
TGCGCCAGCAGCTTGAGTCTGGATCAGCCCCAGCATTTT
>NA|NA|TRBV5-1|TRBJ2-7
CASSSPGTYEQYF
TGCGCCAGCAGCTCCCCCGGGACCTACGAGCAGTACTTC
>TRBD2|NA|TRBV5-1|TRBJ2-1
CASSYSYRSGSSEQFF
TGCGCCAGCAGCTACTCCTACCGTAGCGGGAGTTCTGAGCAGTTCTTC
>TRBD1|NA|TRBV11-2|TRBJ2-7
CASSSRTGRLYEQYF
TGTGCCAGCAGCTCACGGACAGGGCGGTTGTACGAGCAGTACTTC
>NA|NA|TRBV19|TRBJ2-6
CASSTGAVPGANVLTF
TGTGCCAGTAGTACAGGGGCTGTTCCTGGGGCCAACGTCCTGACTTTC
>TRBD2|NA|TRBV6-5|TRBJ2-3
CASRPGTSGTDTQYF
TGTGCCAGCAGGCCCGGGACTAGCGGCACAGATACGCAGTATTTT
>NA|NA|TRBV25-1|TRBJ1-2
CASSADWYGYTF
TGTGCCAGCAGCGCAGATTGGTATGGCTACACCTTC
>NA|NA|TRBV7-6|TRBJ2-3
CASSLSSGDTDTQYF
TGTGCCAGCAGCTTAAGTTCCGGGGACACAGATACGCAGTATTTT
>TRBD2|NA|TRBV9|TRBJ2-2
CASNLAAGSLEMTGELFF
TGTGCCAGCAATCTAGCAGCGGGGAGTCTGGAAATGACCGGGGAGCTGTTTTTT
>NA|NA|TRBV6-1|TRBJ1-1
CASSEFGIPGSTEAFF
TGTGCCAGCAGTGAGTTCGGGATCCCGGGGAGCACTGAAGCTTTCTTT
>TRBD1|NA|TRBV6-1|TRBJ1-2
CASISSSGQGYGYTF
TGTGCCAGCATTTCTTCTTCGGGACAGGGATATGGCTACACCTTC
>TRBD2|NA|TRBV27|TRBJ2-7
CASSGTSGELGEQYF
TGTGCCAGCAGTGGAACTAGCGGGGAGTTGGGGGAGCAGTACTTC
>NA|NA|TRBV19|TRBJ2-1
CASSPLRTANNEQFF
TGTGCCAGTAGTCCGCTGCGGACAGCTAACAATGAGCAGTTCTTC
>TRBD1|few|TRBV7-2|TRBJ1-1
CASSYWTGATEAFF
TGTGCCAGCAGCTACTGGACAGGGGCCACTGAAGCTTTCTTT
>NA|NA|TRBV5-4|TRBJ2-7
CASSEEGGSYEQYF
TGTGCCAGCAGCGAAGAAGGGGGCTCCTACGAGCAGTACTTC
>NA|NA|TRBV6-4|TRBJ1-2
CASTQDGYGYTF
TGTGCCAGCACACAGGACGGCTATGGCTACACCTTC
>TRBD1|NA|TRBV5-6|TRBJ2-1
CASSPTGGFYNEQFF
TGTGCCAGCAGTCCGACAGGGGGTTTCTACAATGAGCAGTTCTTC
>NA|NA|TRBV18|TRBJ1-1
CASSPTVHVTEAFF
TGTGCCAGCTCACCAACAGTACACGTCACTGAAGCTTTCTTT
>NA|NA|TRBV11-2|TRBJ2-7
CASSPSGGQYF
TGTGCCAGCAGCCCGTCCGGCGGGCAGTACTTC
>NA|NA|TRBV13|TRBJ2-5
CASSFSETQYF
TGTGCCAGCAGCTTCTCAGAGACCCAGTACTTC
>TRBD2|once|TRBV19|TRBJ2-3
CASRRTSGRLPDTQYF
TGTGCCAGTAGGAGGACTAGCGGGAGGCTCCCAGATACGCAGTATTTT
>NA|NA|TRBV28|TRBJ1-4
CASSPHDRGNEKLFF
TGTGCCAGCAGTCCCCACGATCGGGGTAATGAAAAACTGTTTTTT
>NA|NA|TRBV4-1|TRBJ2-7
CASSRLATVTSYEQYF
TGCGCCAGCAGCAGGCTCGCGACAGTGACTTCCTACGAGCAGTACTTC
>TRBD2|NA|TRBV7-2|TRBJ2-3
CASSSEHSGMADTQYF
TGTGCCAGCAGCTCCGAACATAGCGGGATGGCAGATACGCAGTATTTT
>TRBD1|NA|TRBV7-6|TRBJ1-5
CASSLVAGGPQPQHF
TGTGCCAGCAGCTTAGTAGCAGGGGGCCCCCAGCCCCAGCATTTT
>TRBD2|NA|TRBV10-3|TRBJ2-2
CAISGGGAVGELFF
TGTGCCATCAGTGGCGGGGGGGCCGTCGGGGAGCTGTTTTTT
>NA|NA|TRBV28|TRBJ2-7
CASSHPTARATYEQYF
TGTGCCAGCAGCCATCCGACAGCTCGGGCGACCTACGAGCAGTACTTC
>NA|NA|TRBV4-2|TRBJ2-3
CASSTHGVADSTDTQYF
TGTGCCAGCAGTACTCATGGTGTAGCGGATAGCACAGATACGCAGTATTTT
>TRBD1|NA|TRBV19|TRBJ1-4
CASSAIDRGGEKLFF
TGTGCCAGTAGTGCCATCGACAGGGGGGGTGAAAAACTGTTTTTT
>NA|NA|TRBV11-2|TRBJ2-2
CASSPFRDTGELFF
TGTGCCAGCAGCCCCTTTCGGGACACCGGGGAGCTGTTTTTT
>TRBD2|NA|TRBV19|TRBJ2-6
CASNHWIGGGAGANVLTF
TGTGCCAGTAACCATTGGATTGGGGGGGGTGCTGGGGCCAACGTCCTGACTTTC
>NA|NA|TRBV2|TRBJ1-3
CASSDEQASSGNTIYF
TGTGCCAGCAGTGATGAACAGGCTTCCTCTGGAAACACCATATATTTT
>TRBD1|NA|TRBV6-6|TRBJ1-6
CASSYGTGNNSPLHF
TGTGCCAGCAGTTACGGGACAGGGAATAATTCACCCCTCCACTTT
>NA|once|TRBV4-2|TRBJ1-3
CASSQEFGYSGNTIYF
TGTGCCAGCAGCCAAGAGTTCGGGTACTCTGGAAACACCATATATTTT
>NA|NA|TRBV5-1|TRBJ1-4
CASSLSGGEEKLFF
TGCGCCAGCAGCTTGAGCGGGGGAGAGGAAAAACTGTTTTTT
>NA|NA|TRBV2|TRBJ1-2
CASSDGRENYGYTF
TGTGCCAGCAGTGACGGCAGGGAAAACTATGGCTACACCTTC
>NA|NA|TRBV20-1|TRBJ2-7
CSASRFDF
TGCAGTGCTAGTAGATTCGACTTC
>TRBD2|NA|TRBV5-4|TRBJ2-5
CASSLSSGGAWETQYF
TGTGCCAGCAGCTTATCTAGCGGGGGGGCCTGGGAGACCCAGTACTTC
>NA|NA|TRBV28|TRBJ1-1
CASSLRENTEAFF
TGTGCCAGCAGTTTGCGGGAGAACACTGAAGCTTTCTTT
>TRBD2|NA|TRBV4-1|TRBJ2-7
CASRESPGTSGRLQYF
TGCGCCAGCAGAGAGAGTCCGGGGACTAGCGGGAGATTACAGTACTTC
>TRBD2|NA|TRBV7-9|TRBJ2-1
CASSLGGVSGSRGEQFF
TGTGCCAGCAGCTTAGGGGGGGTTAGCGGGAGCCGAGGTGAGCAGTTCTTC
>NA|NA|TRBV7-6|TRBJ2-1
CASSLGGRGPEQFF
TGTGCCAGCAGCTTAGGCGGCAGGGGTCCCGAGCAGTTCTTC
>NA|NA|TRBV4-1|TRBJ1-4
CASSQERRGATNEKLFF
TGCGCCAGCAGCCAAGAACGGCGGGGTGCAACTAATGAAAAACTGTTTTTT
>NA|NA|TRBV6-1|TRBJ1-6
CASSEFVTGSSSYNSPLHF
TGTGCCAGCAGTGAATTCGTTACGGGATCCAGCTCCTATAATTCACCCCTCCACTTT
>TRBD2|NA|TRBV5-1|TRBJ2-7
CASSLGTSGGFYEQYF
TGCGCCAGCAGCTTGGGGACTAGCGGGGGCTTCTACGAGCAGTACTTC
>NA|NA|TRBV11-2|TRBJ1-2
CASSLSQDSVGYTF
TGTGCCAGCAGCTTATCCCAGGATTCAGTAGGCTACACCTTC
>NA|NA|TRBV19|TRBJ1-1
CASSMGTGVAFF
TGTGCCAGTAGTATGGGGACTGGGGTAGCTTTCTTT
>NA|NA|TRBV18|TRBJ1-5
CASSSQYREVISNQPQHF
TGTGCCAGCTCATCTCAATACAGGGAAGTTATTAGCAATCAGCCCCAGCATTTT
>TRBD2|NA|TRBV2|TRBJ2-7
CASGTSGSPPYEQYF
TGTGCCAGCGGGACTAGCGGGAGCCCCCCCTACGAGCAGTACTTC
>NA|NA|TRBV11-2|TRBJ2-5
CASSWGEGQGKETQYF
TGTGCCAGCAGCTGGGGAGAGGGACAAGGGAAGGAGACCCAGTACTTC
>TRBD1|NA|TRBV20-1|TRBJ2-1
CSAGATGNQFF
TGCAGTGCTGGCGCGACAGGGAATCAGTTCTTC